This is a list of T cell receptor beta chains from one sample in a study of shared clonotypes between healthy human individuals. Data came from immunoSEQ multiplex PCR; TCRdb stores just in-frame clones and leaves some out. The sample has more than 2,000,000 clones; around nine tenths are singletons. Material for sequencing was naive CD4+ T cells sorted from blood. These receptors came from a man between 18 and 35 years old in good health. Each CDR3 is given with its conserved first and last residue. Each record gives: J gene, V gene, CDR3 length, clone size, D gene, CDR3 DNA, CDR3 protein. The D gene is left open where the match is weak. Some rows mark clone size as missing; the rest say once, few, many or name a class of expanded clone.

j_call: TRBJ2-7
v_call: TRBV7-2
cdr3_length: 15
clone_size: .
d_call: TRBD2
cdr3_nt: TGTGCCAGCAGGCTGGGACTAGCGGGGGCCTACGAGCAGTACTTC
cdr3_aa: CASRLGLAGAYEQYF

j_call: TRBJ2-5
v_call: TRBV7-2
cdr3_length: 16
clone_size: .
d_call: TRBD2
cdr3_nt: TGTGCCAGCAGCTTAGAACTAGCGGGGGGGCATGAGACCCAGTACTTC
cdr3_aa: CASSLELAGGHETQYF

j_call: TRBJ1-4
v_call: TRBV5-1
cdr3_length: 15
clone_size: .
d_call: TRBD1
cdr3_nt: TGCGCCAGCAGCTTGGGACAGGGTAGGGGTGAAAAACTGTTTTTT
cdr3_aa: CASSLGQGRGEKLFF

j_call: TRBJ1-2
v_call: TRBV10-1
cdr3_length: 16
clone_size: .
d_call: .
cdr3_nt: TGCGCCAGCAGTGAGATGGCTGGACTGCAGGGTTGTGGCTACACCTTC
cdr3_aa: CASSEMAGLQGCGYTF

j_call: TRBJ1-4
v_call: TRBV25-1
cdr3_length: 16
clone_size: .
d_call: TRBD1
cdr3_nt: TGTGCCAGCAGTGTTTTAGGCAGGGGGGAGAATGAAAAACTGTTTTTT
cdr3_aa: CASSVLGRGENEKLFF

j_call: TRBJ2-3
v_call: TRBV6-5
cdr3_length: 15
clone_size: .
d_call: .
cdr3_nt: TGTGCCAGCAGTAGCGGGCCACTAGCCGTAGATACGCAGTATTTT
cdr3_aa: CASSSGPLAVDTQYF

j_call: TRBJ1-6
v_call: TRBV6-1
cdr3_length: 15
clone_size: .
d_call: TRBD1
cdr3_nt: TGTGCCAGCAGTCAAGGGACAGGCTATAATTCACCCCTCCACTTT
cdr3_aa: CASSQGTGYNSPLHF

j_call: TRBJ2-7
v_call: TRBV13
cdr3_length: 15
clone_size: .
d_call: .
cdr3_nt: TGTGCCAGCAGCCGACTAGGAACCCAAACCTACGAGCAGTACTTC
cdr3_aa: CASSRLGTQTYEQYF

j_call: TRBJ2-2
v_call: TRBV19
cdr3_length: 14
clone_size: .
d_call: TRBD1
cdr3_nt: TGTGCCAGTCGGGGGACAGGGGTGACCGGGGAGCTGTTTTTT
cdr3_aa: CASRGTGVTGELFF

j_call: TRBJ2-7
v_call: TRBV7-9
cdr3_length: 14
clone_size: .
d_call: .
cdr3_nt: TGTGCCAGCAGCCCAGGGACACCCGCCTACGAGCAGTACTTC
cdr3_aa: CASSPGTPAYEQYF

j_call: TRBJ1-1
v_call: TRBV5-6
cdr3_length: 18
clone_size: .
d_call: .
cdr3_nt: TGTGCCAGCAGCCGAAGGCGGGAGCGACAGGAAGAGGGTACTGAAGCTTTCTTT
cdr3_aa: CASSRRRERQEEGTEAFF

j_call: TRBJ2-2
v_call: TRBV10-2
cdr3_length: 14
clone_size: .
d_call: TRBD2
cdr3_nt: TGCGCCAGCAGGAGCGGGGGCGACACCGGGGAGCTGTTTTTT
cdr3_aa: CASRSGGDTGELFF

j_call: TRBJ2-7
v_call: TRBV7-2
cdr3_length: 19
clone_size: .
d_call: .
cdr3_nt: TGTGCCAGCAGCTTAGTAATCGGGGGCAGGAGCACTCGTTTTTACGAGCAGTACTTC
cdr3_aa: CASSLVIGGRSTRFYEQYF

j_call: TRBJ1-1
v_call: TRBV28
cdr3_length: 13
clone_size: .
d_call: .
cdr3_nt: TGTGCCAGCAATGAGGAGTTGAACACTGAAGCTTTCTTT
cdr3_aa: CASNEELNTEAFF

j_call: TRBJ1-2
v_call: TRBV27
cdr3_length: 13
clone_size: .
d_call: TRBD1
cdr3_nt: TGTGCCAGCAGTGCTCGGACAGGAGTTGGCTACACCTTC
cdr3_aa: CASSARTGVGYTF

j_call: TRBJ2-7
v_call: TRBV11-2
cdr3_length: 13
clone_size: .
d_call: .
cdr3_nt: TGTGCCAGCACGCCTCTTGGAGGTCCCGAGCAGTACTTC
cdr3_aa: CASTPLGGPEQYF

j_call: TRBJ2-7
v_call: TRBV6-5
cdr3_length: 15
clone_size: .
d_call: .
cdr3_nt: TGTGCCAGCAGTCGCGGCGGGACGCATGCCTACGAGCAGTACTTC
cdr3_aa: CASSRGGTHAYEQYF

j_call: TRBJ2-5
v_call: TRBV28
cdr3_length: 15
clone_size: .
d_call: TRBD1
cdr3_nt: TGTGCCAGCAGTTTTATCGGGACAGGTCGAGAGACCCAGTACTTC
cdr3_aa: CASSFIGTGRETQYF

j_call: TRBJ1-3
v_call: TRBV7-6
cdr3_length: 16
clone_size: once
d_call: TRBD1
cdr3_nt: TGTGCCAGCAGCTTAGGCCCAGGGGGTGCTGGAAACACCATATATTTT
cdr3_aa: CASSLGPGGAGNTIYF

j_call: TRBJ1-2
v_call: TRBV5-6
cdr3_length: 16
clone_size: .
d_call: .
cdr3_nt: TGTGCCAGCAGCGGGGGGACCGGTCCCACTAACTATGGCTACACCTTC
cdr3_aa: CASSGGTGPTNYGYTF

j_call: TRBJ2-1
v_call: TRBV7-9
cdr3_length: 16
clone_size: .
d_call: TRBD1
cdr3_nt: TGTGCCAGCAGCTTAGGGGGGACAGGGACCTTAGAGGAGCAGTTCTTC
cdr3_aa: CASSLGGTGTLEEQFF

j_call: TRBJ1-5
v_call: TRBV28
cdr3_length: 16
clone_size: .
d_call: .
cdr3_nt: TGTGCCAGCAGATACGTGACAGTTATTAGCAATCAGCCCCAGCATTTT
cdr3_aa: CASRYVTVISNQPQHF

j_call: TRBJ2-7
v_call: TRBV6-6
cdr3_length: 14
clone_size: .
d_call: .
cdr3_nt: TGTGCCAGCAGTTATACGGGCTCAAACTACGAGCAGTACTTC
cdr3_aa: CASSYTGSNYEQYF

j_call: TRBJ2-6
v_call: TRBV6-1
cdr3_length: 16
clone_size: .
d_call: .
cdr3_nt: TGTGCCAGCAGTGAGTATTTGCTATCTGGGGCCAACGTCCTGACTTTC
cdr3_aa: CASSEYLLSGANVLTF

j_call: TRBJ1-1
v_call: TRBV7-2
cdr3_length: 13
clone_size: .
d_call: TRBD1
cdr3_nt: TGTGCCAGCAGCTCCCCGTGGGACAGTGAAGCTTTCTTT
cdr3_aa: CASSSPWDSEAFF

j_call: TRBJ2-3
v_call: TRBV5-6
cdr3_length: 16
clone_size: once
d_call: .
cdr3_nt: TGTGCCAGCAGCTTGGAGGGAAGATCTGGCACAGATACGCAGTATTTT
cdr3_aa: CASSLEGRSGTDTQYF

j_call: TRBJ2-5
v_call: TRBV11-2
cdr3_length: 15
clone_size: once
d_call: TRBD1
cdr3_nt: TGTGCCAGCAGCTTAGCGAGGACAGGGGAAGAGACCCAGTACTTC
cdr3_aa: CASSLARTGEETQYF

j_call: TRBJ1-1
v_call: TRBV5-1
cdr3_length: 14
clone_size: .
d_call: .
cdr3_nt: TGCGCCAGCAGCTTGGATGGGGGCGGGACTGAAGCTTTCTTT
cdr3_aa: CASSLDGGGTEAFF

j_call: TRBJ2-1
v_call: TRBV7-2
cdr3_length: 15
clone_size: .
d_call: TRBD2
cdr3_nt: TGTGCCAGCAGCCTACGACTAGCGGGAGGTGAGGAGCAGTTCTTC
cdr3_aa: CASSLRLAGGEEQFF

j_call: TRBJ1-2
v_call: TRBV27
cdr3_length: 12
clone_size: .
d_call: .
cdr3_nt: TGTGCCAGCAGTCCCCGGGACGGCGGCGACACCTTC
cdr3_aa: CASSPRDGGDTF

j_call: TRBJ2-2
v_call: TRBV6-1
cdr3_length: 15
clone_size: .
d_call: .
cdr3_nt: TGTGCCAGCACCCCGAACCGGGGCCTGGGCGGGGAGCTGTTTTTT
cdr3_aa: CASTPNRGLGGELFF

j_call: TRBJ1-1
v_call: TRBV30
cdr3_length: 13
clone_size: few
d_call: .
cdr3_nt: TGTGCCTGGAGTGCCTCAGGGGACACTGAAGCTTTCTTT
cdr3_aa: CAWSASGDTEAFF

j_call: TRBJ2-5
v_call: TRBV5-4
cdr3_length: 14
clone_size: few
d_call: .
cdr3_nt: TGTGCCAGCAGCTTGGGACAGTTACAAGAGACCCAGTACTTC
cdr3_aa: CASSLGQLQETQYF

j_call: TRBJ2-1
v_call: TRBV11-2
cdr3_length: 16
clone_size: .
d_call: .
cdr3_nt: TGTGCCAGCAGCTCCCGAGCGGACCGACAGGACAATGAGCAGTTCTTC
cdr3_aa: CASSSRADRQDNEQFF

j_call: TRBJ2-5
v_call: TRBV6-5
cdr3_length: 15
clone_size: .
d_call: TRBD1
cdr3_nt: TGTGCCAGCAGTTACAGCCAGGGGGCGAGAGAGACCCAGTACTTC
cdr3_aa: CASSYSQGARETQYF

j_call: TRBJ2-3
v_call: TRBV6-1
cdr3_length: 12
clone_size: .
d_call: .
cdr3_nt: TGTGCCACCCACGTGCCCACAGATACGCAGTATTTT
cdr3_aa: CATHVPTDTQYF

j_call: TRBJ2-2
v_call: TRBV7-9
cdr3_length: 15
clone_size: .
d_call: TRBD2
cdr3_nt: TGTGCCAGCAGTCGGTACGGGAGGGCCTCCGGGGAGCTGTTTTTT
cdr3_aa: CASSRYGRASGELFF

j_call: TRBJ1-4
v_call: TRBV7-9
cdr3_length: 15
clone_size: .
d_call: TRBD1
cdr3_nt: TGTGCCAGCAGCCCGGGACAGGGGGCGGGTGAAAAACTGTTTTTT
cdr3_aa: CASSPGQGAGEKLFF

j_call: TRBJ2-7
v_call: TRBV5-8
cdr3_length: 16
clone_size: .
d_call: .
cdr3_nt: TGTGCCAGCAGCATCAATCCATGGGATCTCTCCTACGAGCAGTACTTC
cdr3_aa: CASSINPWDLSYEQYF

j_call: TRBJ1-5
v_call: TRBV2
cdr3_length: 16
clone_size: few
d_call: .
cdr3_nt: TGTGCCAGCACCGCAGGCCCCTTTGTGGGCAATCAGCCCCAGCATTTT
cdr3_aa: CASTAGPFVGNQPQHF

j_call: TRBJ1-1
v_call: TRBV5-6
cdr3_length: 15
clone_size: .
d_call: TRBD1
cdr3_nt: TGTGCCAGCAGCCTGTTGACAGGGGGTGGCACTGAAGCTTTCTTT
cdr3_aa: CASSLLTGGGTEAFF

j_call: TRBJ2-5
v_call: TRBV20-1
cdr3_length: 11
clone_size: .
d_call: .
cdr3_nt: TGCAGTGCAGCGGCCGAAGAGACCCAGTACTTC
cdr3_aa: CSAAAEETQYF

j_call: TRBJ2-5
v_call: TRBV30
cdr3_length: 14
clone_size: once
d_call: .
cdr3_nt: TGTGCCTGGAGTGTGGGGGTTCTACAAGAGACCCAGTACTTC
cdr3_aa: CAWSVGVLQETQYF

j_call: TRBJ2-5
v_call: TRBV19
cdr3_length: 17
clone_size: .
d_call: TRBD2
cdr3_nt: TGTGCCAGTAGTACCAGAAGAGGACTAGCGGCACAAGAGACCCAGTACTTC
cdr3_aa: CASSTRRGLAAQETQYF

j_call: TRBJ2-7
v_call: TRBV7-6
cdr3_length: 13
clone_size: .
d_call: .
cdr3_nt: TGTGCCAGCAGCTCGCTCCCCTCCTACGAGCAGTACTTC
cdr3_aa: CASSSLPSYEQYF

j_call: TRBJ2-3
v_call: TRBV19
cdr3_length: 16
clone_size: .
d_call: TRBD2
cdr3_nt: TGTGCCAGTAGTTTCTCGGCGGGAGGCCCCCCAGATACGCAGTATTTT
cdr3_aa: CASSFSAGGPPDTQYF

j_call: TRBJ2-5
v_call: TRBV19
cdr3_length: 13
clone_size: .
d_call: .
cdr3_nt: TGTGCCAGTAGTATAGAGAGGCGAGAGACCCAGTACTTC
cdr3_aa: CASSIERRETQYF

j_call: TRBJ1-1
v_call: TRBV28
cdr3_length: 13
clone_size: .
d_call: .
cdr3_nt: TGTGCCAGCAGAACCCACAGGGACACTGAAGCTTTCTTT
cdr3_aa: CASRTHRDTEAFF

j_call: TRBJ2-1
v_call: TRBV19
cdr3_length: 13
clone_size: .
d_call: TRBD1
cdr3_nt: TGTGCCAGCCGGGACAGGATGTACAATGAGCAGTTCTTC
cdr3_aa: CASRDRMYNEQFF

j_call: TRBJ1-1
v_call: TRBV19
cdr3_length: 14
clone_size: few
d_call: TRBD1
cdr3_nt: TGTGCCAGTAGTATTCTGGACAGGGTAGCTGAAGCTTTCTTT
cdr3_aa: CASSILDRVAEAFF

j_call: TRBJ1-1
v_call: TRBV5-1
cdr3_length: 15
clone_size: once
d_call: .
cdr3_nt: TGCGCCAGCAGCTTGGTGCAGACGGGGGGCACTGAAGCTTTCTTT
cdr3_aa: CASSLVQTGGTEAFF

j_call: TRBJ2-3
v_call: TRBV11-2
cdr3_length: 16
clone_size: .
d_call: TRBD2
cdr3_nt: TGTGCCAGCAGCTACGCTAGCGGGACTTTCCCAGATACGCAGTATTTT
cdr3_aa: CASSYASGTFPDTQYF

j_call: TRBJ1-3
v_call: TRBV5-6
cdr3_length: 14
clone_size: .
d_call: .
cdr3_nt: TGTGCCAGCAGCTTACAGGGTTCTGGAAACACCATATATTTT
cdr3_aa: CASSLQGSGNTIYF

j_call: TRBJ1-4
v_call: TRBV19
cdr3_length: 11
clone_size: .
d_call: .
cdr3_nt: TGTGCCAGTGACGACATGGGAAAACTGTTTTTT
cdr3_aa: CASDDMGKLFF